The 10 T cell receptor beta chains in this list originate from one sample, sequenced in a study of blood T cells in healthy people across ages. A second PCR of 7 to 11 cycles used a sample-barcoded 5' primer and a J-beta primer mix. MiXCR, applied by TCRdb to the 5' RACE reads, yields one record per CDR3 protein. This table holds 600,000 or so distinct CDR3 sequences, about 30% found once. Sequencing was performed on blood. Source of these receptors: a woman older than 75 in good health.

V gene TRBV24-1 combines with J gene TRBJ1-5, with a tentative D call TRBD1 (5 bases). V was pared by 3 bases and J by 1 base, with 6 bases between. Per germline, CDR1 KGHDR and CDR2 SFDVKD. The CDR3 runs 14 residues. Written as DNA, the CDR3 is TGTGCCACCAGTGATAACAGGAGCAATCAGCCCCAGCATTTT. Encoded protein: CATSDNRSNQPQHF.

Many counts were recorded for this clonotype. J is TRBJ2-3 and V is TRBV7-2; D is perhaps TRBD1 or TRBD2 (6 bases each). The V end was cut by 3 bases, the J end by 1 base, with 11 bases between. Germline loops: CDR1 SGHTA, CDR2 FQGNSA. CDR3 length equals 15 residues. The CDR3 sequence is CASSLVGGRTDTQYF. The CDR3 nucleotides are TGTGCCAGCAGCTTGGTGGGGGGCCGCACAGATACGCAGTATTTT.

As DNA, the CDR3 is TGCAGTGTACCGCGGGGCCGGAACACCGGGGAGCTGTTTTTT. Amino acids: CSVPRGRNTGELFF. The chain joins TRBV20-1 to TRBJ2-2; D may be TRBD2 (6 bases). V was clipped by 7 bases and J by 1 base, with 13 bases between them. CDR1 is DFQATT and CDR2 is SNEGSKA in the germline V gene (reference sequence). This CDR3 comprises 14 residues.

This clonotype was seen only once. The CDR3 DNA is TGTGCCAGCTCCGACGGGTACGGGGGGACTGAGCAGTACTTC. This codes for CASSDGYGGTEQYF. The J gene is TRBJ2-7, the V gene TRBV18, with 7 bases fitting TRBD2. Trimming removed 6 bases from V and 7 bases from J; junction bases left unmatched: 12. CDR1 is KGHSH and CDR2 is LQKENI in the germline V gene. This CDR3 has 14 amino acids.

This clonotype has just a few counts. The rearrangement joins TRBV30 to TRBJ2-2; TRBD2 aligns across 10 bases. V trimming: 1 base; J trimming: 3 bases; junction bases outside the gene matches: 5. CDR1 and CDR2 from the germline V gene are GTSNPN and SVGIG (reference sequence). The CDR3 runs 16 residues. The CDR3 loop is CAWSALAGVYTGELFF. CDR3 coding DNA: TGTGCCTGGAGTGCCCTAGCGGGGGTATACACCGGGGAGCTGTTTTTT.

The J gene is TRBJ1-2, the V gene TRBV27, with 8 positions matching TRBD1. Germline V lookup: CDR1 MNHEY, CDR2 SMNVEV (reference sequence). The CDR3 has 13 residues. The J segment lost 8 bases and the V segment lost 6 bases, leaving 8 bases of the junction unmatched. The CDR3 region has the DNA TGTGCCAGCAGGGCTCAGGGGGCTGGGGGCTACACCTTC. Translation: CASRAQGAGGYTF.

This clonotype was picked up many times. V gene TRBV10-3 combines with J gene TRBJ2-6; 7 nucleotides align to TRBD1. CDR3 length equals 20 residues. Germline V gene sequence: CDR1 ENHRY, CDR2 SYGVKD. With 3 bases clipped from V and 0 bases from J, the junction kept 14 bases outside the gene matches. The CDR3 bases are TGTGCCATCAGTGACGGGACAGTCTTCACTGCCTCCTCTGGGGCCAACGTCCTGACTTTC. It specifies CAISDGTVFTASSGANVLTF.

This clonotype appeared many times. The chain employs TRBV28 and TRBJ2-5, with 9 bases identical to TRBD2. Trimming removed 7 bases from V and 5 bases from J; junction bases left unmatched: 14. The CDR3 loop spans 16 amino acids. Germline V gene sequence: CDR1 MDHEN, CDR2 SYDVKM. The CDR3 nucleotides read TGTGCCAGCATCCACGCGCCGGGACTAGCCCGTGAGACCCAGTACTTC. Amino acids: CASIHAPGLARETQYF.

V usage is TRBV3-1 and J usage is TRBJ1-2; 9 nucleotides align to TRBD1. Germline CDR1 LGHDT, CDR2 YNNKEL (reference sequence). This CDR3 has 14 residues. V trimming: 5 bases; J trimming: 4 bases; junction bases outside the gene matches: 5. The CDR3 DNA reads TGTGCCAGCAGCTTTCACAGGGGGCTCTATGGCTACACCTTC. Its protein is CASSFHRGLYGYTF.

This clonotype has a handful of counts. The chain uses TRBV25-1 and TRBJ1-2, with a tentative D call TRBD1 (5 bases). This CDR3 has 14 residues. Trimming pared 1 base from V and 8 bases from J, leaving 14 bases between. The germline V gene encodes CDR1 MGHDK and CDR2 SYGVNS. CDR3 bases: TGTGCCAGCAGTGAATGGGGGGAGGGCCGCGGCTACACCTTC. Translated, it gives CASSEWGEGRGYTF.